This passage covers 7 T cell receptor beta chains from one sample sequenced in a study of PD-1 blockade in mismatch repair-deficient tumors. Only in-frame clones appear in the TCRdb table, and some are missing; sequencing was by immunoSEQ multiplex PCR. The sample gives more than 30,000 clones, 70% to 90% of which show up once; roughly 4% is in the top ten. Sequences were derived from peripheral blood, sampled about 76 weeks after starting pembrolizumab. These receptors originate from an adult with mismatch repair-deficient cancer.

The chain carries TRBV27 and TRBJ2-7, with 11 positions matching TRBD1. The CDR3 is 16 amino acids. Germline assignment: CDR1 MNHEY and CDR2 SMNVEV (reference sequence). V shed 3 bases, J shed 0 bases, and the junction held 4 bases outside the gene matches. CDR3 DNA: TGTGCCAGCAGTTTCGCCGGGACAGGGGGCTCCTACGAGCAGTACTTC. Translated: CASSFAGTGGSYEQYF.

The chain carries TRBV6-1 and TRBJ2-4; D perhaps matches TRBD1 (6 bases). Germline V gene data show CDR1 as MNHNS and CDR2 as SASEGT. This CDR3 comprises 13 residues. V was cut by 0 bases and J by 15 bases, with 15 bases left in between. CDR3 amino acids: CASSEALRGSGYF. DNA for the CDR3: TGTGCCAGCAGTGAAGCCCTTAGGGGGTCCGGGTACTTC.

The gene calls are TRBV6-1 and TRBJ2-1; D perhaps matches TRBD2 (6 bases). V lost 1 base and J 7 bases, leaving 20 bases between the germline ends. The germline gives CDR1 MNHNS, CDR2 SASEGT. This CDR3 spans 17 amino acids. CDR3 region: CASSEGGGINSGNEQFF. As DNA, the CDR3 is TGTGCCAGCAGTGAAGGTGGGGGGATCAATAGTGGGAATGAGCAGTTCTTC.

In nucleotides, the CDR3 is TGTGCCAGCAGCCCGTCCCTTGGTGGCTACACCTTC. Translated: CASSPSLGGYTF. The rearrangement links TRBV6-5 to TRBJ1-2; D is uncertain. The CDR3 covers 12 residues. Germline V gene lookup returns CDR1 MNHEY and CDR2 SVGAGI. The V gene lost 6 bases and the J gene lost 7 bases, with 12 bases spanning the gap.

This clone was detected a few times. The chain combines TRBV6-5 with TRBJ2-7; D not certain. The CDR3 length is 13 residues. V dropped 4 bases and J dropped 3 bases, with 10 bases sitting between them. In germline, CDR1 is MNHEY, CDR2 SVGAGI. The CDR3 is CASSSNPLYEQYF. In DNA, the CDR3 is TGTGCCAGCAGTTCGAACCCCCTCTACGAGCAGTACTTC.

The chain joins TRBV9 to TRBJ2-5; 9 nucleotides align to TRBD1. CDR3 length: 16 residues. V shed 2 bases, J shed 1 base, and the junction held 6 bases outside the gene matches. The germline CDR1 and CDR2 sequences are SGDLS and YYNGEE. The CDR3 DNA sequence: TGTGCCAGCAGCGTCGGGACAGGGATCCCCCAAGAGACCCAGTACTTC. This translates into CASSVGTGIPQETQYF.

The chain has TRBV7-2 and TRBJ1-5; maybe TRBD1 (5 bases). The CDR3 has 14 amino acids. The V end was cut by 2 bases, the J end by 2 bases, with 7 bases between. Germline CDR1 and CDR2: SGHTA and FQGNSA. The CDR3 reads CASSLRDGNQPQHF. The CDR3 DNA follows: TGTGCCAGCAGCTTAAGGGACGGCAATCAGCCCCAGCATTTT.